The TCR beta chain under discussion was sequenced for a study of blood T cells in healthy people across ages. Findings of the study overall: Among long-lived donors, naive CD4+ cells were more numerous and diversity higher than in aged donors.

The CDR3 totals 15 residues. The V gene lost 4 bases and the J gene lost 2 bases, with 15 bases spanning the gap. Germline loops: CDR1 SGHRS, CDR2 YFSETQ. A second PCR of 7 to 11 cycles used a sample-barcoded 5' primer and a J-beta primer mix. All samples yielded 3 million or more CDR3-containing paired-end reads. One entry per CDR3 protein, called by TCRdb with MiXCR from the 5' RACE reads. The data hold more than 700,000 distinct CDR3 sequences, with 46% observed a single time. A word on this clonotype: Its antigen is as yet unknown.

Per sample, extraction of total RNA gave at least 5.5 micrograms in every case. The sample taken for sequencing was blood. This clonotype was sampled from a man older than 75 in good health. The chain joins TRBV5-1 to TRBJ2-5; D not certain. The CDR3 DNA reads as TGCGCCAGCAGCCCAACCCGGCGAGAACAAGAGACCCAGTACTTC. Translated: CASSPTRREQETQYF.